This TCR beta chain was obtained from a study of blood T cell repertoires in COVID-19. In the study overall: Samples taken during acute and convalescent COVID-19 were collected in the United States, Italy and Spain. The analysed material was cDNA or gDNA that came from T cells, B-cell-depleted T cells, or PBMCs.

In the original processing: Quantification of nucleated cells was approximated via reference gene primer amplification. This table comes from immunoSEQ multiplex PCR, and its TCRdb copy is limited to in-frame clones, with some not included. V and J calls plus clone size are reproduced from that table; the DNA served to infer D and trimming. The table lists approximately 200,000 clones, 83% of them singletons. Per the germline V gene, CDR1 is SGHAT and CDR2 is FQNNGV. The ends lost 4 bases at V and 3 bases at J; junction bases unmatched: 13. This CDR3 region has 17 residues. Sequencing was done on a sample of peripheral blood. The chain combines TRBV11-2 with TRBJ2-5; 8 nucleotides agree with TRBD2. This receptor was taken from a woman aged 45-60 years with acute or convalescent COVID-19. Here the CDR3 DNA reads TGTGCCAGCAGCTACCTGCCCCCGGGAGGGAGCAAAGAGACCCAGTACTTC. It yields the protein CASSYLPPGGSKETQYF.